This T cell receptor (beta chain) is from a study of early T cells in non-severe SARS-CoV-2 infection (dated by TCRdb to 2020 to 2022). In terms of the full investigation: Bulk RNA from unsorted whole blood was used for TCR sequencing, so alpha and beta chains could not be paired.

Findings and caveats that apply to the study as a whole: Matching against VDJdb was skewed toward anti-spike CD8 responses, likely underestimated virus-specific expansions, and missed private and CD4 specificities.

To prepare the library, 5' RACE was applied. Reads for this sample came from a NextSeq 500. Unique molecular identifiers were attached to individual cDNA molecules in the TCR library protocol so that sequencing error and PCR bias could be corrected. Both TCR alpha and beta chains were sequenced, and tight co-correlation was observed between alpha and beta sequence abundances in each sample. In the paper's pipeline: Decombinator V4 was used to annotate TCR sequences for V gene, J gene and CDR3. TCRs were defined as expanded if a significant change between any two time points was detected under a Poisson model with p below 0.0001. TCR abundances were normalised to the total number of TCRs sequenced per sample and were expressed as counts per million. TRAV1-2 paired with TRAJ12, TRAJ20 or TRAJ33 defined MAIT TCRs, while TRAV10 paired with TRAJ18 defined iNKT TCRs. VDJdb, accessed on 1 November 2021, was searched for TCRs annotated for CMV, EBV and SARS-CoV-2, and TCRs annotated for more than one antigen were excluded. The public sequencing data were trimmed at Q25 with fastp and processed into clonotypes with MiXCR by TCRdb, which kept only in-frame beta chains. Rows with a matching CDR3 protein are joined into one entry that keeps the most common DNA and genes. TCRdb, rather than the study authors, made the V and J calls. In this sample the table shows more than 65,000 distinct CDR3 sequences, about 15% of which occur a single time. Roughly 3.8% of the sample is held by the ten biggest clonotypes.

Taken from the germline V gene, the CDR1 and CDR2 loops are MDHEN and SYDVKM. Deletion took 1 base off V and 9 bases off J, with a span of 19 bases between the germline ends. The CDR3 runs 15 amino acids, cysteine and phenylalanine included. Only the CDR3 DNA is retained, 45 bases long and in frame from the first base. A case-control design nested within a healthcare worker cohort in London, UK, was used, with weekly nasopharyngeal swab PCR tests and blood sampling performed. Healthcare workers were recruited between 23 and 31 March 2020, during the week of the UK lockdown, and were followed weekly for up to about 16 weeks. As for this clonotype: What this receptor recognizes is not known. One base away there is no much larger clone; base qualities are not given.

Sequences were derived from whole blood, sampled at baseline. The TCR originated in an adult who was a healthcare worker with PCR-confirmed SARS-CoV-2 infection or an uninfected control (not recorded which). The chain joins TRBV28 to TRBJ2-7; TRBD1 is a weak D gene call, 6 bases matching. The CDR3 reads CASSLLSGQGLGQYF. The base sequence is TGTGCCAGCAGTTTATTATCTGGCCAGGGGTTAGGGCAGTACTTC.